The T cell receptor (beta chain) described here comes from a study of CD8+ T cells in alopecia areata. Following RNA extraction, reverse transcription yielded cDNA that acted as the sequencing template. TCRdb's table, derived via immunoSEQ multiplex PCR, lists solely in-frame clones and lacks some. The sample lists around 140,000 clones, more than 40% seen once, with 18% in the top ten. The germline V gene has CDR1 MNHEY and CDR2 SMNVEV (reference sequence). The CDR3 sequence is 14 residues long. Germline trimming cut 4 bases from V and 4 bases from J; bases unmatched to any gene: 4. J is TRBJ2-5 and V is TRBV27; 9 positions match TRBD1. The sequences come from CD8+ T cells sorted from blood, collected at week 0. The TCR originated in a human donor with alopecia areata. The CDR3 region is CASSWTGALETQYF. The CDR3 DNA reads as TGTGCCAGCAGTTGGACAGGGGCTTTAGAGACCCAGTACTTC.